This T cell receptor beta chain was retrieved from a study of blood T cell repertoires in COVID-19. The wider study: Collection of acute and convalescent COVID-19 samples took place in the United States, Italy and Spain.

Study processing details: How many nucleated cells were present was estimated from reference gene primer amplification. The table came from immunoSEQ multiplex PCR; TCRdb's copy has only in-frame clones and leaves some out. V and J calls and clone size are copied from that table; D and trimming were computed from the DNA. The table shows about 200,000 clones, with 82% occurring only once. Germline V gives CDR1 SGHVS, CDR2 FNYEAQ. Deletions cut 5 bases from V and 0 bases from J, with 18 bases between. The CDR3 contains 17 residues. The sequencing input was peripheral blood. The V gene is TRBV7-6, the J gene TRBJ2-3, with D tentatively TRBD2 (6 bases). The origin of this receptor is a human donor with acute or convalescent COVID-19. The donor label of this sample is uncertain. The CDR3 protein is CASSDGSEGPSTDTQYF. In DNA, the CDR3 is TGTGCCAGCAGCGACGGGAGTGAGGGGCCTAGCACAGATACGCAGTATTTT.